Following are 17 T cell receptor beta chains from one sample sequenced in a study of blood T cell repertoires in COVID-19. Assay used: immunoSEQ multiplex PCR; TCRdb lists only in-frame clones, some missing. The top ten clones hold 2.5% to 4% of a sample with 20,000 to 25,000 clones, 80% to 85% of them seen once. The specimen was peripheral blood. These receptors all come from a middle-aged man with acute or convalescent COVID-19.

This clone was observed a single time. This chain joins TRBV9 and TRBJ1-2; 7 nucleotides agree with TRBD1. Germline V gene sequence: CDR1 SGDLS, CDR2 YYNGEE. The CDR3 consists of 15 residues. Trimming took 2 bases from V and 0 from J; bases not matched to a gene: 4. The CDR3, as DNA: TGTGCCAGCAGCGTCCAAGACAGGGCTAACTATGGCTACACCTTC. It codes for CASSVQDRANYGYTF.

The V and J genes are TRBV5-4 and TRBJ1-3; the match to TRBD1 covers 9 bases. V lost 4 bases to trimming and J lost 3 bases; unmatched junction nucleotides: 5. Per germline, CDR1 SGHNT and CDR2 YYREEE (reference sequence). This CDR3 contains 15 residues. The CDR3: CASSEGTGFGNTIYF. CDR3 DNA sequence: TGTGCCAGCAGCGAAGGGACAGGGTTTGGAAACACCATATATTTT.

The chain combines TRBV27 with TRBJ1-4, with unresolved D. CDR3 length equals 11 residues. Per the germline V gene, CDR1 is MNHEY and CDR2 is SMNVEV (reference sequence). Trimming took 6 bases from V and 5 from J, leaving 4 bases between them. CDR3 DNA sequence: TGTGCCAGCAGGCTAAATGAAAAACTGTTTTTT. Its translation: CASRLNEKLFF.

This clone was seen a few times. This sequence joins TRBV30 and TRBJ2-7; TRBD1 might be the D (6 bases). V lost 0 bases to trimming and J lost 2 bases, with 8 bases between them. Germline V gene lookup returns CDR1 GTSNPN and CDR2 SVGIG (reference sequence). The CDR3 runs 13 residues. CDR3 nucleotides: TGTGCCTGGAGTGTAAAGGGGGCCTACGAGCAGTACTTC. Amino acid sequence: CAWSVKGAYEQYF.

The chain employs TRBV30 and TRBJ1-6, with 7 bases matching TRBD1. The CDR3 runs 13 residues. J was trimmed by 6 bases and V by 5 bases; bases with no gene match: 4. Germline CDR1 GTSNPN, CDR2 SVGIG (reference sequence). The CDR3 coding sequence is TGTGCCTGGGGGCGGGACAGTAATTCACCCCTCCACTTT. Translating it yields CAWGRDSNSPLHF.

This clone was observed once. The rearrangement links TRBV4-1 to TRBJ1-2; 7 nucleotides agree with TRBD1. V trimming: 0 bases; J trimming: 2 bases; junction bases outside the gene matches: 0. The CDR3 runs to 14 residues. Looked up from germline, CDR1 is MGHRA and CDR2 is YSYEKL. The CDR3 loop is CASSQEGQNYGYTF. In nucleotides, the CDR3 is TGCGCCAGCAGCCAAGAGGGACAGAACTATGGCTACACCTTC.

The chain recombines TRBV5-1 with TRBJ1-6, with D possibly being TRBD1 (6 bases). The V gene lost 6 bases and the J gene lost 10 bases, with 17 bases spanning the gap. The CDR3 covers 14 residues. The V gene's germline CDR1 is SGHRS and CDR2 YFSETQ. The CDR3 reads CASTAGAGSSPLHF. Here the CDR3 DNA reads TGCGCCAGCACGGCGGGGGCGGGTAGCTCACCCCTCCACTTT.

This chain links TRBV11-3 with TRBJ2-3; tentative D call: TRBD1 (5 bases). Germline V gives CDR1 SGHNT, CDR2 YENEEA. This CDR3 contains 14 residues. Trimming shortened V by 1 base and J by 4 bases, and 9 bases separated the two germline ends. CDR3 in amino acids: CASSLVAGSDTQYF. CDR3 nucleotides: TGTGCCAGCAGCTTAGTTGCAGGGTCAGATACGCAGTATTTT.

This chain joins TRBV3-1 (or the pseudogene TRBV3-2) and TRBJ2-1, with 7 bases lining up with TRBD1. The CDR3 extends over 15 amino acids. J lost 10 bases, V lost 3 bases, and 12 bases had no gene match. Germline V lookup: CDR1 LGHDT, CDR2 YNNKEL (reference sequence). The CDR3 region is CASSHRQGFAEEQFF. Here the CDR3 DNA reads TGTGCCAGCAGCCACCGACAGGGATTCGCGGAGGAGCAGTTCTTC.

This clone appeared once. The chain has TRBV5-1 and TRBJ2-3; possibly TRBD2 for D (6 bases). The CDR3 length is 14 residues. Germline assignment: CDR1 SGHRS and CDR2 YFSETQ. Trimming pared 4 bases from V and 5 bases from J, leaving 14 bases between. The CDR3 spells CASSLVGSGDTQYF. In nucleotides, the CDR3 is TGCGCCAGCAGCCTCGTCGGGAGTGGAGATACGCAGTATTTT. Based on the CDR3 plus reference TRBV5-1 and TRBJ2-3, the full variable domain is KAGVTQTPRYLIKTRGQQVTLSCSPISGHRSVSWYQQTPGQGLQFLFEYFSETQRNKGNFPGRFSGRQFSNSRSEMNVSTLELGDSALYLCASSLVGSGDTQYFGPGTRLTVL.

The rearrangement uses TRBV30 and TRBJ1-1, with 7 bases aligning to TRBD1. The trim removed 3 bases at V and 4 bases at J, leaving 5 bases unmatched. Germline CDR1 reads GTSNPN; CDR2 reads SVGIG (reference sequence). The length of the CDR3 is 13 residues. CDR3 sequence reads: CAWSDRVGTEAFF. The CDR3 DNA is TGTGCCTGGAGCGACAGGGTGGGCACTGAAGCTTTCTTT. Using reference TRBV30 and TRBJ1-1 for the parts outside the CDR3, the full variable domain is SQTIHQWPATLVQPVGSPLSLECTVEGTSNPNLYWYRQAAGRGLQLLFYSVGIGQISSEVPQNLSASRPQDRQFILSSKKLLLSDSGFYLCAWSDRVGTEAFFGQGTRLTVV.

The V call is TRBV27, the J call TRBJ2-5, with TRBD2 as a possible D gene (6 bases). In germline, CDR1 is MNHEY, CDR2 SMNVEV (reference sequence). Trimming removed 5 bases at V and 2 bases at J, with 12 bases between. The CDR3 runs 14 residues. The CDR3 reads CASSPGGRQETQYF. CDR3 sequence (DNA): TGTGCCAGCAGTCCCGGGGGTCGACAAGAGACCCAGTACTTC.

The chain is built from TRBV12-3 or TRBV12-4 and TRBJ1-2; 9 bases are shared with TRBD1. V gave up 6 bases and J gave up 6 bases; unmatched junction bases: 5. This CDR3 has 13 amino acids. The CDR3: CASSQGQGNGYTF. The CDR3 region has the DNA TGTGCCAGCAGCCAGGGACAGGGAAATGGCTACACCTTC.

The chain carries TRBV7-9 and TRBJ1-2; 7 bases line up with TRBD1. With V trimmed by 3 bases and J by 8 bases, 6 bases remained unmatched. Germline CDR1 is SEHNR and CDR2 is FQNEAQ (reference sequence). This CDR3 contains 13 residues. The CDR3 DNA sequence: TGTGCCAGCAGCTTCGAGGGGGCTGGCGGCTACACCTTC. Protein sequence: CASSFEGAGGYTF.

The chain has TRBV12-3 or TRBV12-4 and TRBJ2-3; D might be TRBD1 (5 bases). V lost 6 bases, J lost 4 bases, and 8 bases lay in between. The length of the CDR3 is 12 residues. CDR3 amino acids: CASSGHSDTQYF. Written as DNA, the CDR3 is TGTGCCAGCAGCGGACATTCAGATACGCAGTATTTT.

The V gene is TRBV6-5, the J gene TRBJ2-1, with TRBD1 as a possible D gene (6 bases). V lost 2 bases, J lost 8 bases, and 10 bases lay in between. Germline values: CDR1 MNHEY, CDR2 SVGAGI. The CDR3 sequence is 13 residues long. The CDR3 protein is CASSYNRVDEQFF. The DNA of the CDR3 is TGTGCCAGCAGTTACAACAGGGTGGATGAGCAGTTCTTC.

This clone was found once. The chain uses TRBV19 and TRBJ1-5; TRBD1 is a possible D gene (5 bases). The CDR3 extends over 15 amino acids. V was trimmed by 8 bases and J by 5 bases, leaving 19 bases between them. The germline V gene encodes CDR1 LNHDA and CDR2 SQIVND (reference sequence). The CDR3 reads CASAPLGGMDQPQHF. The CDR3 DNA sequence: TGTGCCAGTGCCCCGCTGGGGGGGATGGATCAGCCCCAGCATTTT.